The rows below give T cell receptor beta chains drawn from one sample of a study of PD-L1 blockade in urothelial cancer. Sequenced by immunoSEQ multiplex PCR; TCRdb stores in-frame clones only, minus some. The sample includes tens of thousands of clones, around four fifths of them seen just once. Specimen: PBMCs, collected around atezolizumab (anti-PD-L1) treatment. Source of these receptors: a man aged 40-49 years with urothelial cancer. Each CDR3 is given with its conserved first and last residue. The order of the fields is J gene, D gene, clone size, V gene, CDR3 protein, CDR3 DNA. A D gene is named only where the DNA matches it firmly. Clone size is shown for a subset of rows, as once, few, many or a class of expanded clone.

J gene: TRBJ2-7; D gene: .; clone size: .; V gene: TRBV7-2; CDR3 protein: CASSFPNYEQYF; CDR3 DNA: TGTGCCAGCAGCTTCCCCAATTACGAGCAGTACTTC
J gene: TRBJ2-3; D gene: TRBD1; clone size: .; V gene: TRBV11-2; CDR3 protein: CASSSRGLGNTQYF; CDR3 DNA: TGTGCCAGCAGCTCCAGGGGGCTTGGGAATACGCAGTATTTT
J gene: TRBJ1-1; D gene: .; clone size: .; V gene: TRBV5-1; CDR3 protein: CASSLDGGGTEAFF; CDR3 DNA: TGCGCCAGCAGCTTGGATGGAGGTGGAACTGAAGCTTTCTTT
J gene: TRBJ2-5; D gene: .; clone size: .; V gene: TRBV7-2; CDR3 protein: CASSPKETQYF; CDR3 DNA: TGTGCCAGCAGCCCAAAAGAGACCCAGTACTTC
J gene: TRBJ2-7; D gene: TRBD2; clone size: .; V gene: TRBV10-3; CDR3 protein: CAISPGTTYEQYF; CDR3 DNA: TGTGCCATCAGTCCCGGGACTACCTACGAGCAGTACTTC
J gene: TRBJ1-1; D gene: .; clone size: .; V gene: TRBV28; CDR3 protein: CASRVGGDNTEAFF; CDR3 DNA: TGTGCCAGCAGGGTCGGAGGGGATAACACTGAAGCTTTCTTT
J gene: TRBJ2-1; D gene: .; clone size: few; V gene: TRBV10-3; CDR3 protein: CAISESTLLGGEQFF; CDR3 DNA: TGTGCCATCAGTGAGTCGACTCTTCTAGGCGGGGAGCAGTTCTTC
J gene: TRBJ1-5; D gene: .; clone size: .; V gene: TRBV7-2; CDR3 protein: CASSIRDQPQHF; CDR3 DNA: TGTGCCAGCAGCATTCGGGATCAGCCCCAGCATTTT
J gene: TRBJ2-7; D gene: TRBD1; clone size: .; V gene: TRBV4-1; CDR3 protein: CASSQLQGSSYEQYF; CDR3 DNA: TGCGCCAGCAGCCAATTACAGGGGTCCTCCTACGAGCAGTACTTC
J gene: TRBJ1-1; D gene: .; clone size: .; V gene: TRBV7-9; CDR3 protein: CASSLEAGNTEAFF; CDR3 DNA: TGTGCCAGCAGCTTAGAGGCGGGGAACACTGAAGCTTTCTTT
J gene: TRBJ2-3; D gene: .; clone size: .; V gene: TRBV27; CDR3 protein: CASSTQSGVHTDTQYF; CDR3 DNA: TGTGCCAGCAGTACCCAGTCGGGGGTGCATACAGATACGCAGTATTTT
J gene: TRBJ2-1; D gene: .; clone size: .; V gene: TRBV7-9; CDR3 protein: CASSLLREEQFF; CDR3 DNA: TGTGCCAGCAGCTTACTGCGTGAGGAGCAGTTCTTC
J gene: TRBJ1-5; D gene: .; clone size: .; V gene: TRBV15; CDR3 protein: CATSLDSYSNQPQHF; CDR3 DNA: TGTGCCACCAGCCTGGACTCTTATAGCAATCAGCCCCAGCATTTT
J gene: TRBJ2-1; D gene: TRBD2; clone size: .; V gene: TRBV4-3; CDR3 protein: CASSQPTSAYIYNEQFF; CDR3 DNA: TGCGCCAGCAGCCAGCCGACTAGCGCCTACATATACAATGAGCAGTTCTTC
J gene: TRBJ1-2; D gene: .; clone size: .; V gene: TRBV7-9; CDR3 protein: CASRGPDGYTF; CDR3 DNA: TGTGCCAGCAGGGGGCCAGATGGCTACACCTTC
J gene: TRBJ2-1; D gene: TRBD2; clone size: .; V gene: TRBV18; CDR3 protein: CASSPRVAGGGEQFF; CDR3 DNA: TGTGCCAGCTCACCACGTGTAGCGGGAGGTGGTGAGCAGTTCTTC
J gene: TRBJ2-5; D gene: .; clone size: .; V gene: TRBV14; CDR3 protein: CASSQEIAETQYF; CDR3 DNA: TGTGCCAGCAGCCAAGAAATAGCTGAGACCCAGTACTTC
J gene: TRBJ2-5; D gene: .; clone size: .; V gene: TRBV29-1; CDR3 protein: CSVGGAPETQYF; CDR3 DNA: TGCAGCGTTGGCGGGGCTCCGGAGACCCAGTACTTC
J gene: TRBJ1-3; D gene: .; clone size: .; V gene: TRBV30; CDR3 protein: CACLPQGSGNTIYF; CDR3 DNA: TGTGCCTGTCTACCTCAGGGGTCCGGAAACACCATATATTTT
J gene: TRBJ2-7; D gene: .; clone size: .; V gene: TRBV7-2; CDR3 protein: CASSYTGRGGSYEQYF; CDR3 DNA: TGTGCCAGCAGCTATACAGGGAGGGGGGGCTCATACGAGCAGTACTTC
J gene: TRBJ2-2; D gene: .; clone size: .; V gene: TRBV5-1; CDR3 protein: CASSLGGKNTGELFF; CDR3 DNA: TGCGCCAGCAGCTTGGGAGGGAAGAACACCGGGGAGCTGTTTTTT
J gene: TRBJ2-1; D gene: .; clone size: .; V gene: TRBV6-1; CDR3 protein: CASSERPGSSANNEQFF; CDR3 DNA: TGTGCCAGCAGTGAAAGGCCCGGGTCGAGTGCAAACAATGAGCAGTTCTTC
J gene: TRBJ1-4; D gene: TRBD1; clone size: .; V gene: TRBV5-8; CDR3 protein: CASSRTGGRRGEKLFF; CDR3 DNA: TGTGCCAGCAGTCGGACAGGAGGGCGGCGAGGTGAAAAACTGTTTTTT
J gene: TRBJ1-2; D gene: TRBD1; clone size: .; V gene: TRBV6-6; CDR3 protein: CASSYSGTEMAFTF; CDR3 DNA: TGTGCCAGCAGTTATTCCGGGACAGAAATGGCTTTCACCTTC
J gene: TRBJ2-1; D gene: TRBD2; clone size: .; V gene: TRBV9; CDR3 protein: CASSPWTSGTRGEQFF; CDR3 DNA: TGTGCCAGCAGCCCCTGGACTAGCGGGACCAGAGGTGAGCAGTTCTTC
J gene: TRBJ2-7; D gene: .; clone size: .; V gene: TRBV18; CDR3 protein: CASSPGAISSYEQYF; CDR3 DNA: TGTGCCAGCTCACCAGGAGCAATAAGCTCGTACGAGCAGTACTTC
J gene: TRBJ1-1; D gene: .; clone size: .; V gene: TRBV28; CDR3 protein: CASRGAEWGAFF; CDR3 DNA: TGTGCCAGCAGAGGGGCGGAATGGGGAGCTTTCTTT
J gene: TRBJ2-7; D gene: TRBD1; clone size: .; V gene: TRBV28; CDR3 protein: CASSGTGVLQQYF; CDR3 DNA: TGTGCCAGCAGTGGGACAGGGGTCCTACAGCAGTACTTC
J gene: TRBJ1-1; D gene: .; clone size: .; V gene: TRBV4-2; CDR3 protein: CASSQVLWQTEAFF; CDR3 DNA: TGTGCCAGCAGCCAAGTCTTATGGCAGACTGAAGCTTTCTTT
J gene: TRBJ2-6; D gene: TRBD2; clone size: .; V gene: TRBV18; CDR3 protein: CASSPLRTSGESGANVLTF; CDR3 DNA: TGTGCCAGCTCACCACTTAGAACTAGCGGAGAGTCTGGGGCCAACGTCCTGACTTTC
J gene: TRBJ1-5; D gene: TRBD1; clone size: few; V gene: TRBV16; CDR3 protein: CASSQQGVGEGSNQPQHF; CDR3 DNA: TGTGCCAGCAGTCAACAGGGGGTTGGCGAAGGTAGCAATCAGCCCCAGCATTTT
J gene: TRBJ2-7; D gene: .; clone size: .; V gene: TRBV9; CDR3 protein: CASSVAGQSEQYF; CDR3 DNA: TGTGCCAGCAGCGTAGCAGGGCAGAGCGAGCAGTACTTC
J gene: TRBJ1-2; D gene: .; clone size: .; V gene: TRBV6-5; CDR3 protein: CASSQQGTGYGYTF; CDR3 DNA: TGTGCCAGCAGTCAGCAGGGGACGGGCTATGGCTACACCTTC
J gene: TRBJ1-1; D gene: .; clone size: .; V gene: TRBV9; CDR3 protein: CASTYLAGVMNTEAFF; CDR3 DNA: TGTGCCAGCACGTATTTGGCCGGGGTCATGAACACTGAAGCTTTCTTT
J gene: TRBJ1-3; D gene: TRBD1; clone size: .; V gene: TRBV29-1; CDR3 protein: CSVNLQGGNTIYF; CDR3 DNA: TGCAGCGTAAACCTACAGGGGGGAAACACCATATATTTT
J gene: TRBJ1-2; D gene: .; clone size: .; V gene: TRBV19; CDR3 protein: CASSLNNIPNPGTF; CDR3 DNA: TGTGCCAGTAGTCTCAATAATATACCCAACCCGGGGACCTTC
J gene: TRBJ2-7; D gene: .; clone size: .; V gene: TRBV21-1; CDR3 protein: CASSPRDRGNEQYF; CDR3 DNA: TGTGCCAGCAGCCCCCGGGACAGGGGCAACGAGCAGTACTTC
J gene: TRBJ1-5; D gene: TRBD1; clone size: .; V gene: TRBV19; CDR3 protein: CASSTGQSNQPQHF; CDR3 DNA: TGTGCCAGTAGTACGGGACAGTCTAATCAGCCCCAGCATTTT
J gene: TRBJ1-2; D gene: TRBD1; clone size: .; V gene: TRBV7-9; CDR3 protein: CASSFEGARPVGYGYTF; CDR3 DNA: TGTGCCAGCAGCTTTGAGGGGGCGCGGCCCGTGGGATATGGCTACACCTTC
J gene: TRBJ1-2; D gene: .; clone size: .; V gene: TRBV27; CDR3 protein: CASSLGRANYGYTF; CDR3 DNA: TGTGCCAGCAGTTTAGGTCGGGCTAACTATGGCTACACCTTC
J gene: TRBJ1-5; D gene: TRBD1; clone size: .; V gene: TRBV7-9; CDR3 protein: CASSPGQGANQPQHF; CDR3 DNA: TGTGCCAGCAGCCCCGGACAGGGGGCAAATCAGCCCCAGCATTTT
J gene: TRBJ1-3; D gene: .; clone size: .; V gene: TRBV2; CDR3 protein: CASTLKEVLSDSGNTIYF; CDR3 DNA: TGTGCCAGCACCCTAAAAGAAGTTTTAAGTGACTCTGGAAACACCATATATTTT
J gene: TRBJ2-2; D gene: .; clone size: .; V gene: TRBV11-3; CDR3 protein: CASSLGMGRAAGELFF; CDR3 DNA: TGTGCCAGCAGCTTAGGGATGGGCAGGGCGGCCGGGGAGCTGTTTTTT
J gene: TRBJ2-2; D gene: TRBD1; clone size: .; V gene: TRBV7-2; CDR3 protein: CASSPDRGFAGELFF; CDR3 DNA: TGTGCCAGCAGCCCGGACAGGGGCTTCGCCGGGGAGCTGTTTTTT
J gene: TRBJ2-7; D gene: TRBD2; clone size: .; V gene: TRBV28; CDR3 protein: CASGPGTIIGYEQYF; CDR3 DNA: TGTGCCAGCGGACCCGGGACTATAATAGGATACGAGCAGTACTTC
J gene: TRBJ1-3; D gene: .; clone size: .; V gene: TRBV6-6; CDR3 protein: CASSPGARAGNTIYF; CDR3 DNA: TGTGCCAGTTCCCCAGGGGCACGCGCTGGAAACACCATATATTTT
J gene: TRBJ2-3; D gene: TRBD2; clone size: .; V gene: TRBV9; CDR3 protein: CASSEGTSGRGHTQYF; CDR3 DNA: TGTGCCAGCAGCGAGGGGACTAGCGGGAGAGGGCATACGCAGTATTTT
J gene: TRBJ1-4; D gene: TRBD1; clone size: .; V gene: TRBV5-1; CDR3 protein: CASSLGQQTGLREKLFF; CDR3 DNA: TGCGCCAGCAGCTTGGGCCAACAGACAGGGTTAAGGGAAAAACTGTTTTTT
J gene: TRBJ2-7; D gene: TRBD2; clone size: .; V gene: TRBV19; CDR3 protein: CASTPSAGGGPYEQYF; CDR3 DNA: TGTGCCAGTACTCCTTCGGCGGGAGGGGGGCCCTACGAGCAGTACTTC
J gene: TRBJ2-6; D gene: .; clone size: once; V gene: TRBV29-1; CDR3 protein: CSVAETAVSGANVLTF; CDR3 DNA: TGCAGCGTTGCAGAAACAGCAGTCTCTGGGGCCAACGTCCTGACTTTC
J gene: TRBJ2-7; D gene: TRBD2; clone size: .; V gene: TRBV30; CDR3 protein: CAWRSRAGGISYEQYF; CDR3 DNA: TGTGCCTGGAGGAGCCGAGCGGGAGGTATCTCCTACGAGCAGTACTTC
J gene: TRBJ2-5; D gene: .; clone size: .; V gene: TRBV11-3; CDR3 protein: CASSCPADQMETQYF; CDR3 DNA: TGTGCCAGCAGTTGCCCAGCGGACCAGATGGAGACCCAGTACTTC